This TCR beta chain originates from a study of beta chain features in type 1 diabetes. The investigators reverse transcribed all of the isolated RNA, so they sequenced expressed TCRB transcripts. Sequencing used immunoSEQ multiplex PCR; TCRdb keeps in-frame clones, though not all of them. The profile shows about 39,000 clones, around 48% of them singletons. V was shortened by 4 bases and J by 4 bases, with 7 bases between the two germline ends. The CDR3 has 12 residues. CDR1 and CDR2 from the germline V gene are SEHNR and FQNEAQ (reference sequence). This clone occurred a few times. The rearrangement links TRBV7-9 to TRBJ1-2, with D perhaps matching TRBD1 (5 bases). The source is a young woman in good health. Sequenced material: central memory CD4+ T cells from blood. CDR3 in DNA: TGTGCCAGCAGCTCGGGGGTCTATGGCTACACCTTC. This sequence encodes CASSSGVYGYTF.